Many counts were recorded for the clone carrying this TCR beta chain. Its antigen is unidentified. From the 5' RACE reads, TCRdb called clonotypes with MiXCR, one entry per CDR3 protein. The data hold approximately 430,000 distinct CDR3 sequences, with less than 25% observed a single time. Between the trimmed V and J ends, which lost 3 bases and 5 bases, there was a span of 16 bases. CDR3 length: 16 amino acids. The germline CDR1 and CDR2 sequences are MGHDK and SYGVNS. This entry belongs to a study of T-cell memory formation after mild COVID-19. The wider study: The two donors had largely donor-specific TCR clusters. The study, taken as a whole, reports: Among contracting clones, CD4+ were mainly CM/EM and CD8+ enriched in EMRA.

Sample: PBMCs or a T cell subset sorted from them (not recorded which). The receptor was isolated from an adult woman who had mild COVID-19 (a few samples of this study predate the infection). Cell type and time point are not known. This sequence joins TRBV25-1 and TRBJ2-2; possible D gene TRBD2, 6 bases. CDR3 nucleotides: TGTGCCAGCAGTGAGATCGCGGAGGGGAGAACCGGGGAGCTGTTTTTT. The encoded protein is CASSEIAEGRTGELFF.